This TCR beta chain originates from a study of shared clonotypes between healthy human individuals. Study details: The people who gave samples were a couple of women and three men aged 18 to 49.

Researchers partitioned CD4+ cells into CD45RA+ naive and CD45RA-negative memory subsets. Looked up from germline, CDR1 is SGHAT and CDR2 is FQNNGV. This CDR3 contains 16 residues. Deletions cut 4 bases from V and 6 bases from J, with 19 bases between. Every subset had its genomic DNA shared out evenly among several immunoSEQ plates. The repertoire was sequenced with immunoSEQ multiplex PCR; TCRdb's copy has only in-frame clones and lacks some. The sample contains more than 1.2 million clones, approximately 98.5% of which appear only once. This TCR was sampled from a man aged 25 to 45 in good health. The source material was naive CD4+ T cells sorted from blood. Sample subset: CD45RA+ positively selected. V gene TRBV11-2 combines with J gene TRBJ2-1; no reliable D call. In DNA form, the CDR3 reads TGTGCCAGCAGCTCCCAACGGACCCCCCTGTCCAATGAGCAGTTCTTC. This sequence encodes CASSSQRTPLSNEQFF.